The rows below give T cell receptor beta chains drawn from one sample of a study of T cells in Graves' hyperthyroidism and ophthalmopathy. TCRdb processed the multiplex PCR reads anew with MiXCR; each CDR3 protein has one entry. The repertoire holds around 600,000 distinct CDR3 sequences, with 45% as singletons. Input material: peripheral blood or thyroid tissue (not recorded which). These receptors were obtained from an adult man with Graves' disease, either hyperthyroidism or ophthalmopathy (not recorded which). CDR3s include the opening cysteine and the closing phenylalanine or tryptophan. Fields, in order: J gene, V gene, D gene, clone size, CDR3 DNA, CDR3 protein. The D gene is left open where the match is weak. The size field is filled for only some rows; it gives once, few, many or a size class.

J: TRBJ1-2; V: TRBV7-9; D: NA; size: NA; DNA: TGTGCCCGCAGCCATCCGGCAGGGTATGGCTACACCTTC; CDR3: CARSHPAGYGYTF
J: TRBJ1-1; V: TRBV19; D: TRBD1; size: many; DNA: TGTGCCAGTAGTATTCCAGGGGGCAACACTGAAGCTTTCTTT; CDR3: CASSIPGGNTEAFF
J: TRBJ1-2; V: TRBV29-1; D: NA; size: NA; DNA: TGCAGCGTTGACGGACGGGGGCGTGGCTACACCTTC; CDR3: CSVDGRGRGYTF
J: TRBJ2-2; V: TRBV7-2; D: NA; size: NA; DNA: TGTGCCAGCAGCTTAAGAATTAGCGAGAACACCGGGGAGCTGTTTTTT; CDR3: CASSLRISENTGELFF
J: TRBJ1-2; V: TRBV7-9; D: TRBD1; size: NA; DNA: TGTGCCAGCAGCTTGGAGACAGGGGGTAACTATGGCTACACCTTC; CDR3: CASSLETGGNYGYTF
J: TRBJ2-7; V: TRBV7-9; D: NA; size: NA; DNA: TGTGCCAGCAGCTTCCGGGCCTCGGGGGGCCACGAGCAGTACTTC; CDR3: CASSFRASGGHEQYF
J: TRBJ1-1; V: TRBV12-3/TRBV12-4; D: NA; size: few; DNA: TGTGCCAGCAGTTTAGCAGGGATGCCTGAAGCTTTCTTT; CDR3: CASSLAGMPEAFF
J: TRBJ2-7; V: TRBV29-1; D: NA; size: many; DNA: TGCAGCGTTGAAGCAGGCCAGGGGAAGAACGAGCAGTACTTC; CDR3: CSVEAGQGKNEQYF
J: TRBJ2-5; V: TRBV20-1; D: TRBD2; size: NA; DNA: TGCAGTGCTAGAGTCACTAGCGGGTTAGGAGAGACCCAGTACTTC; CDR3: CSARVTSGLGETQYF
J: TRBJ1-5; V: TRBV7-2; D: TRBD1; size: many; DNA: TGTGCCAGCAGATCGGGACAGGGGGGCAATCAGCCCCAGCATTTT; CDR3: CASRSGQGGNQPQHF
J: TRBJ2-7; V: TRBV7-9; D: NA; size: many; DNA: TGTGCCAGCAGCTTAGCAAGGAAGGACGAGCAGTACTTC; CDR3: CASSLARKDEQYF
J: TRBJ1-2; V: TRBV7-2; D: TRBD1; size: few; DNA: TGTGCCAGCAGCCTAGATGGACAGGATTATGGCTACACCTTC; CDR3: CASSLDGQDYGYTF
J: TRBJ1-3; V: TRBV12-3/TRBV12-4; D: NA; size: few; DNA: TGTGCCAGCAGTTTAATGGCTTCTGGAAACACCATATATTTT; CDR3: CASSLMASGNTIYF
J: TRBJ2-7; V: TRBV20-1; D: TRBD2; size: NA; DNA: TGCAGTGCGGGACTAGCGGGGGTGACCTACGAGCAGTACTTC; CDR3: CSAGLAGVTYEQYF
J: TRBJ2-7; V: TRBV10-3; D: NA; size: NA; DNA: TGTGCCATCAGTGAGGAGCTAAGCCCCTACGAGCAGTACTTC; CDR3: CAISEELSPYEQYF
J: TRBJ1-5; V: TRBV10-3; D: TRBD1; size: NA; DNA: TGTGCCATCAGCGCAGGGGGGCTTCAGCCCCAGCATTTT; CDR3: CAISAGGLQPQHF
J: TRBJ1-2; V: TRBV5-1; D: NA; size: few; DNA: TGCGCCAGCAGCTTGGCTGACCGGCCGGGGGGCTACACCTTC; CDR3: CASSLADRPGGYTF
J: TRBJ1-6; V: TRBV7-8; D: NA; size: few; DNA: TGTGCCAGCAGCTTTGACAGTCCGGGAAATTCACCCCTCCACTTT; CDR3: CASSFDSPGNSPLHF
J: TRBJ1-5; V: TRBV2; D: NA; size: many; DNA: TGTGCCAGCAGTCTGACAGAGAGTGTTAGCAATCAGCCCCAGCATTTT; CDR3: CASSLTESVSNQPQHF
J: TRBJ1-1; V: TRBV2; D: NA; size: many; DNA: TGTGCCAGCAGGCTTACGAGGCCTTTCTTT; CDR3: CASRLTRPFF
J: TRBJ2-6; V: TRBV29-1; D: TRBD2; size: NA; DNA: TGCACCCTTTTCGGGAGGAGCTCTGGGGCCAACGTCCTGACTTTC; CDR3: CTLFGRSSGANVLTF
J: TRBJ1-5; V: TRBV2; D: TRBD1; size: few; DNA: TGTGCCAGCAGGGCGGGGACAGGGAGTAATCAGCCCCAGCATTTT; CDR3: CASRAGTGSNQPQHF
J: TRBJ2-5; V: TRBV20-1; D: TRBD1; size: NA; DNA: TGCAGTGCTACCCATGGACAGGGAAGGGCTCAGTACTTC; CDR3: CSATHGQGRAQYF
J: TRBJ1-2; V: TRBV7-8; D: TRBD1; size: few; DNA: TGTGCCAGCAGCTTACCAGGGGGCACCCCCGGCTACACCTTC; CDR3: CASSLPGGTPGYTF
J: TRBJ1-3; V: TRBV11-3; D: NA; size: many; DNA: TGTGCCAGCAGACCAACAGGGTCTGGAAACACCATATATTTT; CDR3: CASRPTGSGNTIYF
J: TRBJ2-7; V: TRBV19; D: NA; size: many; DNA: TGTGCCAGTAGGGGGGGCGGCGACGAGCAGTACTTC; CDR3: CASRGGGDEQYF
J: TRBJ1-6; V: TRBV5-8; D: NA; size: many; DNA: TGCGCCAGCAGCCAAGAGAGGGACGAAAATTCACCCCTCCACTTT; CDR3: CASSQERDENSPLHF
J: TRBJ1-2; V: TRBV7-9; D: NA; size: NA; DNA: TGTGCCAGCAGCATCCTCAGGGATGGCTACACCTTC; CDR3: CASSILRDGYTF
J: TRBJ1-3; V: TRBV25-1; D: NA; size: few; DNA: TGTGCCAGCAGACGCCAGGGATCTGGAAACACCATATATTTT; CDR3: CASRRQGSGNTIYF
J: TRBJ2-7; V: TRBV15; D: NA; size: NA; DNA: TGTGCCACCAGCAGAGCACGGGGCCCGGACGAGCAGTACTTC; CDR3: CATSRARGPDEQYF
J: TRBJ2-7; V: TRBV5-1; D: NA; size: NA; DNA: TGCGCCAGCAGCGCCGAATGCAGGGGCGACGAGCAGTACTTC; CDR3: CASSAECRGDEQYF
J: TRBJ2-7; V: TRBV19; D: TRBD2; size: NA; DNA: TGTGCCAGTAGTCCAATAGCGGGAGCGGCTTCCGAGCAGTACTTC; CDR3: CASSPIAGAASEQYF
J: TRBJ2-7; V: TRBV20-1; D: NA; size: NA; DNA: TGCAGTGCTAGTCCGGGACAAGCATGGGAGCAGTACTTC; CDR3: CSASPGQAWEQYF
J: TRBJ2-5; V: TRBV13; D: NA; size: NA; DNA: TGTGCCAGCAGCCAAGCAAACCCAGAGACCCAGTACTTC; CDR3: CASSQANPETQYF
J: TRBJ1-1; V: TRBV29-1; D: NA; size: NA; DNA: TGCAGCGTTGCCCCGACAGGATGGAACACTGAAGCTTTCTTT; CDR3: CSVAPTGWNTEAFF
J: TRBJ1-1; V: TRBV25-1; D: NA; size: once; DNA: TGTGCCAGCATCTCCGGGACGGAAGCTTTCTTT; CDR3: CASISGTEAFF
J: TRBJ2-7; V: TRBV25-1; D: TRBD1; size: NA; DNA: TGTGCCAGCACATGGACAGGGGGCGCGTACGAGCAGTACTTC; CDR3: CASTWTGGAYEQYF
J: TRBJ2-5; V: TRBV7-9; D: NA; size: many; DNA: TGTGCCAGCAGCAATGGGGGCGGTCAGGAGACCCAGTACTTC; CDR3: CASSNGGGQETQYF
J: TRBJ1-1; V: TRBV9; D: NA; size: NA; DNA: TGTGCCAGCAGCCAAGGGCTTGGGAACACTGAAGCTTTCTTT; CDR3: CASSQGLGNTEAFF
J: TRBJ1-2; V: TRBV7-9; D: NA; size: NA; DNA: TGTGCCAGCAGTGCCTCCGGAAACCAGGGAGATGGCTACACCTTC; CDR3: CASSASGNQGDGYTF
J: TRBJ2-5; V: TRBV4-1; D: NA; size: many; DNA: TGCGCCAGCAGCCAAGAAGCCCAGGGCCGGGGAGAGACCCAGTACTTC; CDR3: CASSQEAQGRGETQYF
J: TRBJ1-1; V: TRBV7-9; D: NA; size: few; DNA: TGTGCCAGCAGCCCCCAGCGGGGGGACACTGAAGCTTTCTTT; CDR3: CASSPQRGDTEAFF
J: TRBJ2-7; V: TRBV10-2; D: TRBD1; size: NA; DNA: TGTGCCAGCAGTGTCGCCGGGACAGGGCAAGGGCAGTACTTC; CDR3: CASSVAGTGQGQYF
J: TRBJ1-6; V: TRBV10-3; D: NA; size: many; DNA: TGTGCCATCAGTGAGTCAGGAGGGCTCACGACACCCCTCCACTTT; CDR3: CAISESGGLTTPLHF
J: TRBJ2-2; V: TRBV6-5; D: TRBD1; size: NA; DNA: TGTGCCACCAGACAGAGACAGGGGACGAACACCGGGGAGCTGTTTTTT; CDR3: CATRQRQGTNTGELFF
J: TRBJ2-5; V: TRBV20-1; D: TRBD1; size: NA; DNA: TGCAGTGCGCATCAGGGGGACGGGACCCAGTACTTC; CDR3: CSAHQGDGTQYF
J: TRBJ2-2; V: TRBV15; D: NA; size: NA; DNA: TGTGCCACCCCCCAGGGACAGGGTCTAGCGGGAGATAGTCCCGGGGAGCTGTTTTTT; CDR3: CATPQGQGLAGDSPGELFF
J: TRBJ2-5; V: TRBV7-9; D: TRBD2; size: NA; DNA: TGTGCCAGCAGCTTTGAGCTTAGCGGGACGAAGACCCAGTACTTC; CDR3: CASSFELSGTKTQYF
J: TRBJ1-4; V: TRBV12-3/TRBV12-4; D: TRBD1; size: few; DNA: TGTGCCAGCAGCGACGACCACAGGGGAATAGGTGAAAAACTGTTTTTT; CDR3: CASSDDHRGIGEKLFF